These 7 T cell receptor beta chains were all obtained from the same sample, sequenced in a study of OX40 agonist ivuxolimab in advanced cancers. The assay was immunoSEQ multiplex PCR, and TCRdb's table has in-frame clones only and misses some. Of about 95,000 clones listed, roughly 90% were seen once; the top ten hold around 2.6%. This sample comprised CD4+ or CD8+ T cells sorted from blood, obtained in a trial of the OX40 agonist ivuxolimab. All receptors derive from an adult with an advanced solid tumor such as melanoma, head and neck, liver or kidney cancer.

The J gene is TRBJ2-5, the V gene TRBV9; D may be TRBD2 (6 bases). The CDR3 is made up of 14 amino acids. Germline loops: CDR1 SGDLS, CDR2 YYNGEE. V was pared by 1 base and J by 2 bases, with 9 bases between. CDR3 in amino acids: CASSVLADQETQYF. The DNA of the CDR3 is TGTGCCAGCAGCGTATTAGCGGATCAAGAGACCCAGTACTTC. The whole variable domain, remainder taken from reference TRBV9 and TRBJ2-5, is DSGVTQTPKHLITATGQRVTLRCSPRSGDLSVYWYQQSLDQGLQFLIQYYNGEERAKGNILERFSAQQFPDLHSELNLSSLELGDSALYFCASSVLADQETQYFGPGTRLLVL.

CDR3 coding DNA: TGTGCCAGCAGCCCTACAGGGAGTTTCTACGAGCAGTACTTC. This sequence encodes CASSPTGSFYEQYF. V and J are TRBV7-2 and TRBJ2-7, with D possibly being TRBD1 (6 bases). The CDR3 has 14 residues. Between the trimmed V and J ends, which lost 5 bases and 3 bases, there was a span of 14 bases. CDR1 and CDR2 from the germline V gene are SGHTA and FQGNSA.

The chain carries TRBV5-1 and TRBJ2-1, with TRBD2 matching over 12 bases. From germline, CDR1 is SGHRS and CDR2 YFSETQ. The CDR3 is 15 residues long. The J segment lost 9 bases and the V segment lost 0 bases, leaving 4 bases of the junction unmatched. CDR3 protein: CASSLEGTSGFEQFF. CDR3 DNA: TGCGCCAGCAGCTTGGAGGGGACTAGCGGGTTTGAGCAGTTCTTC. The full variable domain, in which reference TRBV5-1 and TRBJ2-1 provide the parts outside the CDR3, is KAGVTQTPRYLIKTRGQQVTLSCSPISGHRSVSWYQQTPGQGLQFLFEYFSETQRNKGNFPGRFSGRQFSNSRSEMNVSTLELGDSALYLCASSLEGTSGFEQFFGPGTRLTVL.

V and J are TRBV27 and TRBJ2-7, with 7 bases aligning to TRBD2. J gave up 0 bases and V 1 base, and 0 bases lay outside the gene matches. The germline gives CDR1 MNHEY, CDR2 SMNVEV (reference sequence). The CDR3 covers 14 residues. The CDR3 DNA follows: TGTGCCAGCAGTTTATTAGCGGGCTCCTACGAGCAGTACTTC. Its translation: CASSLLAGSYEQYF.

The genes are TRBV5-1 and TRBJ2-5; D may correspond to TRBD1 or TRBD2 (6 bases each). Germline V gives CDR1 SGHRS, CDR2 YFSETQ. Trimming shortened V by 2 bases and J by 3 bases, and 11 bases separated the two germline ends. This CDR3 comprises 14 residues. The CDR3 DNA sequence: TGCGCCAGCAGCTTTCCGGGGGCGGAAGAGACCCAGTACTTC. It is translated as CASSFPGAEETQYF.

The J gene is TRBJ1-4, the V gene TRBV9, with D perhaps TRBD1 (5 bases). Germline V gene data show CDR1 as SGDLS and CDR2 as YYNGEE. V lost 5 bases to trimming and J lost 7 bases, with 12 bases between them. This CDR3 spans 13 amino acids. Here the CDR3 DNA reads TGTGCCAGCAGTCGTATCGGGGCTGAAAAACTGTTTTTT. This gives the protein CASSRIGAEKLFF.

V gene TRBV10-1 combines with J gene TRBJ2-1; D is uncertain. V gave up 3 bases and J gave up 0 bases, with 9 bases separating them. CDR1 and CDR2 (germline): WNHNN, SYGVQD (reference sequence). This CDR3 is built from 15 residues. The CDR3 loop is CASSDSGLSYNEQFF. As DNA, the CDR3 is TGCGCCAGCAGTGACTCCGGTCTCTCCTACAATGAGCAGTTCTTC.